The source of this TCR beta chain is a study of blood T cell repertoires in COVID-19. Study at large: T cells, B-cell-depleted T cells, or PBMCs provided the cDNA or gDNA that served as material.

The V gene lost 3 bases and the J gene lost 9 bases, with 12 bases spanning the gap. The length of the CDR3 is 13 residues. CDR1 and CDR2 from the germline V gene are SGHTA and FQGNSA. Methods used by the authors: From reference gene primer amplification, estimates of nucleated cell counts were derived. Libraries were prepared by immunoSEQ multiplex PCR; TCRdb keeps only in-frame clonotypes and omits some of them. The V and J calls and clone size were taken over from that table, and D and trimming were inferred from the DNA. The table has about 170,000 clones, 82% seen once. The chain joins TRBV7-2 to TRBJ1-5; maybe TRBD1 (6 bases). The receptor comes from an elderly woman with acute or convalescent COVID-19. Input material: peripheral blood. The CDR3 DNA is TGTGCCAGCAGCTTGGACAGCCATCGGCCCCAGCATTTT. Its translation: CASSLDSHRPQHF.